Listed below are T cell receptor beta chains from one sample, sequenced in a study of T cell repertoires in cytomegalovirus infection. Each CDR3 protein gets one entry after TCRdb re-called the reads with MiXCR. The sample lists about 530,000 distinct CDR3 sequences; around a quarter were seen once. The sequencing input was PBMCs. These receptors were collected from a human donor in good health (CMV status not recorded). Some clones in this sample may be carry-over from other donors' samples. Both conserved end residues are part of each CDR3. The D gene is left open where the match is weak. Rows give clone size only sometimes, using once, few, many, or a class for an expanded clone.

>.|TRBJ1-1|.|TRBV7-6
TGTGCTAGCAGGGGCGTAGCTTTCTTT
CASRGVAFF
>TRBD2|TRBJ2-3|.|TRBV4-3
TGCGCCAGCAGCCAAGATCCCCTAGCGGGAGCAGATACGCAGTATTTT
CASSQDPLAGADTQYF
>.|TRBJ1-1|many|TRBV7-2
TGTGCCAGCAGCTTCAGGGGCGACATGAACACTGAAGCTTTCTTT
CASSFRGDMNTEAFF
>TRBD2|TRBJ2-3|few|TRBV4-2
TGTGCCAGCAGCCGGGGGGAGGGTGGAGATACGCAGTATTTT
CASSRGEGGDTQYF
>.|TRBJ1-5|.|TRBV6-2/TRBV6-3
TGTGCCAGCAGTTACCAGATAAATCAGCCCCAGCATTTT
CASSYQINQPQHF
>.|TRBJ2-1|.|TRBV18
TGTGCCAGCTCACCACTAGAGGGCCCCTACAATGAGCAGTTCTTC
CASSPLEGPYNEQFF
>TRBD1|TRBJ2-7|.|TRBV20-1
TGCAGTGCTTGGGGGGGACAGGGGGCCTACGAGCAGTACTTC
CSAWGGQGAYEQYF
>.|TRBJ2-4|many|TRBV7-8
TGTGCCAGCAGCTTAGGGGCACGGCTAGCCAAAAACATTCAGTACTTC
CASSLGARLAKNIQYF
>TRBD1|TRBJ1-1|many|TRBV7-6
TGTGCCAGCAGCTCGGACAGGGCATTTGAAGCTTTCTTT
CASSSDRAFEAFF
>TRBD2|TRBJ2-7|.|TRBV2
TGTGCCAGCAGGGACGGGACTAGCCGGGAGCAGTACTTC
CASRDGTSREQYF
>TRBD2|TRBJ2-7|few|TRBV7-2
TGTGCCAGCAGCTTGCGCGGGAGGGCCGGTTACGAGCAGTACTTC
CASSLRGRAGYEQYF
>TRBD1|TRBJ2-5|.|TRBV30
TGTGCCTGGAAGGTGAGGGGGCGAGAGACCCAGTACTTC
CAWKVRGRETQYF
>.|TRBJ1-2|.|TRBV7-6
TGTGCCAGCAGCCCCCAGGGCCAGGCTAACTATGGCTACACCTTC
CASSPQGQANYGYTF
>TRBD2|TRBJ2-3|.|TRBV6-2/TRBV6-3
TGTGCCAGCAGTTACCAGCGGGAGTTAGATACGCAGTATTTT
CASSYQRELDTQYF
>TRBD1|TRBJ2-1|few|TRBV4-3
TGCGCCAGCAGCCATACCTTCAGGGACAGGTCCTACAATGAGCAGTTCTTC
CASSHTFRDRSYNEQFF
>TRBD1|TRBJ1-2|.|TRBV12-3/TRBV12-4
TGTGCCAGCAGTCGGGGGACAGGGCTCTCTGGCTACACCTTC
CASSRGTGLSGYTF
>.|TRBJ1-5|.|TRBV3-1
TGTGCCAGCAGCCTCGGACCCACAGAGTATCAGCCCCAGCATTTT
CASSLGPTEYQPQHF
>TRBD1|TRBJ1-1|few|TRBV7-6
TGTGCCAGCAGCTTAGAAGGGACAGGGTTCCCTGAAGCTTTCTTT
CASSLEGTGFPEAFF
>TRBD2|TRBJ2-7|few|TRBV7-8
TGTGCCAGCAGCTTAGCGGGACTAGAGTCCTACGAGCAGTACTTC
CASSLAGLESYEQYF
>.|TRBJ2-1|few|TRBV10-2
TGCGCCAGCCAGACTACTAATGAGCAGTTCTTC
CASQTTNEQFF
>TRBD2|TRBJ2-3|few|TRBV12-3/TRBV12-4
TGTGCCAGCAGCGGGACTAGCGGGAGTTATACAGATACGCAGTATTTT
CASSGTSGSYTDTQYF
>.|TRBJ1-1|.|TRBV12-3/TRBV12-4
TGTGCCAGCAGTCAAGAACGAACGACTGAAGCTTTCTTT
CASSQERTTEAFF
>TRBD2|TRBJ2-1|.|TRBV25-1
TGTACCAGCAGTGCCGGGACTAGCGGGTACAGTGAGCAGTTCTTC
CTSSAGTSGYSEQFF
>.|TRBJ1-5|.|TRBV7-2
TGTGCCAGCAGCTTAGACGGAAATAGCAATCAGCCCCAGCATTTT
CASSLDGNSNQPQHF
>.|TRBJ2-5|.|TRBV19
TGTGCCAGTAGTATAGGAAGCGCTTTCGAGAGTGGGACCCAGTACTTC
CASSIGSAFESGTQYF
>.|TRBJ1-4|.|TRBV11-2
TGTGCCAGCAGCCTGAAACACAGGGTCGGAGGTGAAAAACTGTTTTTT
CASSLKHRVGGEKLFF
>TRBD1|TRBJ2-1|many|TRBV7-6
TGTGCCAGCAGCACGGGACAGGTCTCGGATGAGCAGTTCTTC
CASSTGQVSDEQFF
>.|TRBJ1-2|.|TRBV27
TGTGCCAGCAGAGTCGGGCATGGGTATGGCTACACCTTC
CASRVGHGYGYTF
>.|TRBJ2-2|.|TRBV28
TGTGCCAGCACTATCGAGCCTAACACCGGGGAGCTGTTTTTT
CASTIEPNTGELFF
>TRBD2|TRBJ2-1|few|TRBV7-2
TGTGCCAGCAGCTTAGTGGCGGGACTAGTATCCTCCTACAATGAGCAGTTCTTC
CASSLVAGLVSSYNEQFF
>TRBD2|TRBJ2-2|many|TRBV12-3/TRBV12-4
TGTGCCAGCAGTTCGCGGACTAGCGGGAACACCGGGGAGCTGTTTTTT
CASSSRTSGNTGELFF
>.|TRBJ1-5|.|TRBV4-1
TGCGCCAGCAGCGAAGGTGCGTTCGGGAATCAGCCCCAGCATTTT
CASSEGAFGNQPQHF